The clone carrying this T cell receptor (beta chain) has just a few counts. This table comes from immunoSEQ multiplex PCR, and its TCRdb copy is limited to in-frame clones, with some not included. The sample records roughly 250,000 clones, approximately 80% being singletons. The data are from a study of blood T cell repertoires in COVID-19. The CDR3 is 19 residues long. The V gene's germline CDR1 is SNHLY and CDR2 FYNNEI. The V gene end was trimmed by 6 bases and the J gene end by 2 bases; junction bases not matched to a gene: 14. The TCR sequence derives from a woman between 65 and 79 years old with acute or convalescent COVID-19. J is TRBJ2-4 and V is TRBV2; 12 bases map to TRBD2. Sequenced: peripheral blood. The chain's CDR3 is CASREYLILAGGTKNIQYF. CDR3 coding DNA: TGTGCCAGCAGAGAATACCTGATACTAGCGGGGGGTACCAAAAACATTCAGTACTTC.